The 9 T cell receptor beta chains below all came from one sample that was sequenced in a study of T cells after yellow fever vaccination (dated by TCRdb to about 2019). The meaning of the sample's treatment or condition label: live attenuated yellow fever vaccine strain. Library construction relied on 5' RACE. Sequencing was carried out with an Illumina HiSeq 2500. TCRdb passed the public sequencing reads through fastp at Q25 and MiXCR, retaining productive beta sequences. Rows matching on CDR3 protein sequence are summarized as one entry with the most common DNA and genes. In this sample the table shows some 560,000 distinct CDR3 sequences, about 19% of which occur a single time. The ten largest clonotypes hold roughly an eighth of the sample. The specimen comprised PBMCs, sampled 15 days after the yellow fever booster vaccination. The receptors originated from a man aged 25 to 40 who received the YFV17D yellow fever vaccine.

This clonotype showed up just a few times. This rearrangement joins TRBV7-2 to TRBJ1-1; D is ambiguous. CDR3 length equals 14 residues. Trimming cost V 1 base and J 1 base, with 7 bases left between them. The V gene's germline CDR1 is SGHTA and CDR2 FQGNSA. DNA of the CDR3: TGTGCCAGCAGCTTAGGTATGGCGAACACTGAAGCTTTCTTT. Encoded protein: CASSLGMANTEAFF.

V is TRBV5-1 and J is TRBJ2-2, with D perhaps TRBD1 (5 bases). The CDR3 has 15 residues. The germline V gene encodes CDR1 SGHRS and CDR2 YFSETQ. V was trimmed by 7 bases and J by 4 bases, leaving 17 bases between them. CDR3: CASASSAGPTGELFF. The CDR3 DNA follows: TGCGCCAGCGCTAGTTCAGCAGGGCCCACCGGGGAGCTGTTTTTT.

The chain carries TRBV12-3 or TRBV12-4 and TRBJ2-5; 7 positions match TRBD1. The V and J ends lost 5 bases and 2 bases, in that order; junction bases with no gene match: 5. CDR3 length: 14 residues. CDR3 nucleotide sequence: TGTGCCAGCAGTAAACAGGGGACGCAAGAGACCCAGTACTTC. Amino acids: CASSKQGTQETQYF.

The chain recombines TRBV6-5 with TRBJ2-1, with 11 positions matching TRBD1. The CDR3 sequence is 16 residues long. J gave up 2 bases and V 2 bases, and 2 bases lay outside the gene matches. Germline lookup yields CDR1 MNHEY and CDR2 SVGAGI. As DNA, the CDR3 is TGTGCCAGCAGTTACACGGGACAGGGGGCCTACAATGAGCAGTTCTTC. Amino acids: CASSYTGQGAYNEQFF.

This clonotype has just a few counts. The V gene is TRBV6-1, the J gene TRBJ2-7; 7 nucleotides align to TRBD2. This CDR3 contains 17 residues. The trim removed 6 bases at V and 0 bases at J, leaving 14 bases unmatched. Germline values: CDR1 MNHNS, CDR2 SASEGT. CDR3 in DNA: TGTGCCAGCAGATCCCGAGCGGGGATGGGGGACTCCTACGAGCAGTACTTC. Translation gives CASRSRAGMGDSYEQYF.

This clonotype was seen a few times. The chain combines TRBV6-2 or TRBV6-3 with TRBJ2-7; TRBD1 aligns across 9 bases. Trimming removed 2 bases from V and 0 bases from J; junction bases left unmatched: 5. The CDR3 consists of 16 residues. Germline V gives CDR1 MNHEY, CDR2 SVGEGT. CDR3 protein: CASSYPWDRASYEQYF. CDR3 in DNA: TGTGCCAGCAGTTACCCCTGGGACAGGGCCTCCTACGAGCAGTACTTC.

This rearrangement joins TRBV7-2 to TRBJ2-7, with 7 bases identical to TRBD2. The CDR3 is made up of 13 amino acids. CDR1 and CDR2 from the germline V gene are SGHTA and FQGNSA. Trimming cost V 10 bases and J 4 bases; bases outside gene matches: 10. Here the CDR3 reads CATTRRERYEQYF. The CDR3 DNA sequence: TGTGCCACCACCCGGCGGGAGCGTTACGAGCAGTACTTC. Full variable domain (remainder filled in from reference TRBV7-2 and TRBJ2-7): GAGVSQSPSNKVTEKGKDVELRCDPISGHTALYWYRQSLGQGLEFLIYFQGNSAPDKSGLPSDRFSAERTGGSVSTLTIQRTQQEDSAVYLCATTRRERYEQYFGPGTRLTVT.

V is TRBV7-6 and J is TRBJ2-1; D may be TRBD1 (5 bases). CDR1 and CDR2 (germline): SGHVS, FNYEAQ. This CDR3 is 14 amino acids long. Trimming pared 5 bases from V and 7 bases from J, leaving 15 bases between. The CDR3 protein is CASSTQFQGNEQFF. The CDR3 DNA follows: TGTGCCAGCAGCACCCAGTTCCAGGGAAATGAGCAGTTCTTC.

CDR3 residues: CSAPGPLAGFSSYNEQFF. In DNA, the CDR3 is TGCAGTGCTCCGGGCCCACTAGCGGGGTTTAGCTCCTACAATGAGCAGTTCTTC. The chain uses TRBV20-1 and TRBJ2-1, with 10 bases fitting TRBD2. CDR1 is DFQATT and CDR2 is SNEGSKA in the germline V gene (reference sequence). V trimming: 5 bases; J trimming: 0 bases; junction bases outside the gene matches: 13. CDR3 length: 18 amino acids.